These 5 T cell receptor beta chains share one sample of origin, sequenced in a study of blood T cell repertoires in COVID-19. The data were produced by immunoSEQ multiplex PCR, yet TCRdb's version contains in-frame clones alone and is incomplete. The sample has approximately 230,000 clones, about nine tenths seen once; the top ten hold 1.9%. The material sequenced was PBMCs or T cells enriched from blood (not recorded which). The origin of the receptors is a woman aged 18-35 years who had recovered from COVID-19.

The J gene is TRBJ2-7, the V gene TRBV7-9, with D unresolved. The CDR3 is 11 residues long. The V end was cut by 2 bases, the J end by 6 bases, with 5 bases between. Germline CDR1 is SEHNR and CDR2 is FQNEAQ (reference sequence). The CDR3 DNA follows: TGTGCCAGCAGCTTATCTCCCGAGCAGTACTTC. Translation gives CASSLSPEQYF.

The chain joins TRBV2 to TRBJ1-2; 7 nucleotides align to TRBD1. V trimming: 2 bases; J trimming: 2 bases; junction bases outside the gene matches: 5. Germline CDR1 and CDR2: SNHLY and FYNNEI. The CDR3 is 15 amino acids. In nucleotides, the CDR3 is TGTGCCAGCAGTGAATCGACAGGGAGGAACTATGGCTACACCTTC. This codes for CASSESTGRNYGYTF.

J is TRBJ2-5 and V is TRBV4-1, with a possible D match to TRBD1 (6 bases). The germline V gene has CDR1 MGHRA and CDR2 YSYEKL. CDR3 size: 14 residues. V was trimmed by 5 bases and J by 0 bases, leaving 10 bases between them. CDR3 in amino acids: CASSDRDNQETQYF. The DNA of the CDR3 is TGCGCCAGCAGCGACCGGGACAACCAAGAGACCCAGTACTTC.

The chain couples TRBV19 to TRBJ2-7; 9 bases agree with TRBD1. Germline loops: CDR1 LNHDA, CDR2 SQIVND (reference sequence). V was pared by 5 bases and J by 3 bases, with 5 bases of the junction left unmatched. This CDR3 is 14 amino acids long. Here the CDR3 reads CASSPDRGNYEQYF. The CDR3 bases are TGTGCCAGTAGTCCGGACAGGGGAAACTACGAGCAGTACTTC.

This chain uses TRBV29-1 with TRBJ1-3; tentatively, D is TRBD1 (6 bases). The CDR3 extends over 13 amino acids. V was cut by 7 bases and J by 4 bases, with 14 bases left in between. Germline V gene data show CDR1 as SQVTM and CDR2 as ANQGSEA. CDR3 DNA: TGCAGCGCCGAAACAGGGCACGGAAACACCATATATTTT. This encodes CSAETGHGNTIYF.